Shown below are 8 T cell receptor beta chains from a single sample sequenced in a study of T cells expressing NK-cell markers. No DNA is given; TCRdb re-called the 5' RACE reads and lists each CDR3 protein once. This repertoire comprises a few hundred thousand distinct CDR3 sequences; its ten largest clones make up about 5.2%. Sequencing was performed on blood T cells: a sorted CD56 or NKG2C T cell subset, CD4+ or CD8+ T cells, or bulk PBMC T cells (not recorded which). These receptors originate from a man aged 18 to 69 in good health.

The chain combines TRBV7-6 with TRBJ2-5; TCRdb returns TRBD2, unconfirmable since there is no DNA. From germline, CDR1 is SGHVS and CDR2 FNYEAQ. The CDR3 covers 16 residues. The CDR3 here is CASSFRLAGAGETQYF.

The chain carries TRBV7-2 and TRBJ2-7; TCRdb reports TRBD1, a call that lacks DNA to check it against. The V gene's germline CDR1 is SGHTA and CDR2 FQGNSA. The CDR3 sequence is 14 residues long. The CDR3 loop is CASAREATAYEQYF.

V and J are TRBV18 and TRBJ1-1; TCRdb calls TRBD1, which cannot be checked without DNA. The germline V gene encodes CDR1 KGHSH and CDR2 LQKENI. This CDR3 spans 14 amino acids. The CDR3 sequence is CASSTRPGGTEAFF.

V gene TRBV7-2 combines with J gene TRBJ2-7; TCRdb gives TRBD2 as the D gene, but with no DNA this cannot be confirmed. CDR3 length: 14 residues. Germline loops: CDR1 SGHTA, CDR2 FQGNSA. The CDR3 here is CASSLIRRAGEQYF.

The chain combines TRBV2 with TRBJ2-7; checking the TCRdb D call of TRBD1 is not possible without DNA. This CDR3 spans 15 amino acids. Germline V CDR1 and CDR2: SNHLY, FYNNEI. The CDR3 spells CASSAGTLSSYEQYF.

CDR3 protein: CASSYRRTGAGEQFF. The genes are TRBV6-2 or TRBV6-3 and TRBJ2-1; TCRdb returns TRBD1, unconfirmable since there is no DNA. The V gene's germline CDR1 is MNHEY and CDR2 SVGEGT. The CDR3 loop spans 15 amino acids.

The V and J genes are TRBV11-1 and TRBJ2-6; TCRdb's D call, TRBD2, is unchecked because there is no DNA. This CDR3 spans 19 amino acids. Germline CDR1 and CDR2: SGHAT and FQDESV (reference sequence). The CDR3 sequence: CASSARPGAGLSEANVLTF.

The V and J genes are TRBV28 and TRBJ2-5; TCRdb's D call, TRBD2, is unchecked because there is no DNA. The CDR3 covers 17 residues. Germline-derived CDR1 and CDR2 are MDHEN and SYDVKM. The CDR3: CASSLYGLRGAQETQYF.